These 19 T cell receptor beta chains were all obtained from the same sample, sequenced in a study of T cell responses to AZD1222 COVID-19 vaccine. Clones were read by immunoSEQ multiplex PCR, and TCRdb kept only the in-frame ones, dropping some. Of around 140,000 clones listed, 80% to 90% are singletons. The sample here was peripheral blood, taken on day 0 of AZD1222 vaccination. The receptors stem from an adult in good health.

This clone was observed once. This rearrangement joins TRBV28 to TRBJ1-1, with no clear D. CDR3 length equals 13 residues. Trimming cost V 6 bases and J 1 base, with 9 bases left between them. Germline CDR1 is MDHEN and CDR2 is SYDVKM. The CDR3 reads CASRATQNTEAFF. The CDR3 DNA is TGTGCCAGCAGAGCTACACAGAACACTGAAGCTTTCTTT.

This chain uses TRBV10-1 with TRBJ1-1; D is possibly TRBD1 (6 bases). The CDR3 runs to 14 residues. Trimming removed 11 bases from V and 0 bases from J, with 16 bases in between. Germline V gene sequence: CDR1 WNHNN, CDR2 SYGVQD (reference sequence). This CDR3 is CARGGSGMNTEAFF. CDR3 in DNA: TGCGCCCGAGGGGGATCCGGCATGAACACTGAAGCTTTCTTT.

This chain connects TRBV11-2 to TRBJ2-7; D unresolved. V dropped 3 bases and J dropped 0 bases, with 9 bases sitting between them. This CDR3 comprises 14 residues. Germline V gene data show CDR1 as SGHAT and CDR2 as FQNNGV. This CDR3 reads CASSFPPRSYEQYF. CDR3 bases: TGTGCCAGCAGCTTCCCCCCCCGCTCCTACGAGCAGTACTTC. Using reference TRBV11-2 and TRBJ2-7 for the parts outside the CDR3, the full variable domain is EAGVAQSPRYKIIEKRQSVAFWCNPISGHATLYWYQQILGQGPKLLIQFQNNGVVDDSQLPKDRFSAERLKGVDSTLKIQPAKLEDSAVYLCASSFPPRSYEQYFGPGTRLTVT.

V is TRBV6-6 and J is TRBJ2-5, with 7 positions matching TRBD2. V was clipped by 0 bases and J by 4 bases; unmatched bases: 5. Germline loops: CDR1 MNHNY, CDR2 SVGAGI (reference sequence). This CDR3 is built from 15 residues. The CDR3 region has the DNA TGTGCCAGCAGTTACTCGGGAGGGCCAGGAGAGACCCAGTACTTC. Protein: CASSYSGGPGETQYF.

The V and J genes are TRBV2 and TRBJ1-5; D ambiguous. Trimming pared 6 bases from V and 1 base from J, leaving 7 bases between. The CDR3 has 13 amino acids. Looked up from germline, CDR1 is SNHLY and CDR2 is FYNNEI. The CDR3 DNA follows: TGTGCCAGCAGGTCAAGGAGCAATCAGCCCCAGCATTTT. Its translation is CASRSRSNQPQHF.

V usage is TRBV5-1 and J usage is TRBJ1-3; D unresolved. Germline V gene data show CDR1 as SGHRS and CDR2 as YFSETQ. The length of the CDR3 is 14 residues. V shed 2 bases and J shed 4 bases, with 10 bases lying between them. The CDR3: CASSFWGAGNTIYF. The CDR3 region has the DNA TGCGCCAGCAGCTTTTGGGGAGCGGGAAACACCATATATTTT.

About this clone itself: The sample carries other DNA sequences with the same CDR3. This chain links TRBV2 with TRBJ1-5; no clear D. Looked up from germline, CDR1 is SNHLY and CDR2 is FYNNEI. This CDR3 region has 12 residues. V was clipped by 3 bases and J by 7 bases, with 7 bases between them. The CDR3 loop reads CASSEGNQPQHF. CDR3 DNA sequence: TGTGCCAGCAGTGAGGGGAACCAGCCCCAGCATTTT.

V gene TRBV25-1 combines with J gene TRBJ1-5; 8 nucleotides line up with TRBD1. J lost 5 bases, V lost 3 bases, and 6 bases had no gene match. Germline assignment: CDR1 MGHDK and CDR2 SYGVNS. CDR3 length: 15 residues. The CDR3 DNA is TGTGCCAGCAGTGATCCAACAGGGGGTGATCAGCCCCAGCATTTT. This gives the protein CASSDPTGGDQPQHF.

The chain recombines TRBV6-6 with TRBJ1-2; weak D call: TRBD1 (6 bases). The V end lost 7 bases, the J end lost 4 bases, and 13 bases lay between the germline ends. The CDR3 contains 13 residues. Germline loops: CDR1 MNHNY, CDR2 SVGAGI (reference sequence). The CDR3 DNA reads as TGTGCCAGCAACCGCGACAGGATCTATGGCTACACCTTC. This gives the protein CASNRDRIYGYTF.

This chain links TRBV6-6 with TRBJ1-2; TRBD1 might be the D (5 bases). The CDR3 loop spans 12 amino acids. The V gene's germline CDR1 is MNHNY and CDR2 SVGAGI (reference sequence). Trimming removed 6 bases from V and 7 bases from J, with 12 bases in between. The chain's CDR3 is CASRSQGSGYTF. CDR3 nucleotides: TGTGCCAGCAGGTCCCAGGGTTCTGGCTACACCTTC.

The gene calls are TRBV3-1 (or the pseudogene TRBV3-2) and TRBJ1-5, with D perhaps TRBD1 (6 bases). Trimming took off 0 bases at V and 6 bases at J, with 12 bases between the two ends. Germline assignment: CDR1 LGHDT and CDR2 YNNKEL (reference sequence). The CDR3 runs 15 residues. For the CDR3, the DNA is TGTGCCAGCAGCCAAGATGGTGGAGGGGGTCAGCCCCAGCATTTT. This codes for CASSQDGGGGQPQHF.

CDR3 region: CATSRGDTAYEQYF. Written as DNA, the CDR3 is TGTGCCACCAGCAGAGGGGACACAGCCTACGAGCAGTACTTC. This chain connects TRBV15 to TRBJ2-7; the D gene is possibly TRBD1 (6 bases). This CDR3 has 14 amino acids. Germline CDR1 and CDR2: LNHNV and YYDKDF (reference sequence). Trimming removed 1 base from V and 2 bases from J, with 9 bases in between.

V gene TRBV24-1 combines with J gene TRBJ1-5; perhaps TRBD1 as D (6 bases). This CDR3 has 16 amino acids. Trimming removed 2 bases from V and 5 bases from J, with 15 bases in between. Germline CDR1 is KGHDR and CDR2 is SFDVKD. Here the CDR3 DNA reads TGTGCCACCAGTGATTGGGGGGCGCGGGTCGATCAGCCCCAGCATTTT. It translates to CATSDWGARVDQPQHF.

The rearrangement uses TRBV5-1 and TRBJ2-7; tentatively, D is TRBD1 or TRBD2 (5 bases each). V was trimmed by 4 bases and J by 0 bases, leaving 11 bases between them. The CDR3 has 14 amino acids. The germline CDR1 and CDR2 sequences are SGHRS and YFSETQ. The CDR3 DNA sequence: TGCGCCAGCAGCGGGGGTCTGAACTCCTACGAGCAGTACTTC. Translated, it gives CASSGGLNSYEQYF.

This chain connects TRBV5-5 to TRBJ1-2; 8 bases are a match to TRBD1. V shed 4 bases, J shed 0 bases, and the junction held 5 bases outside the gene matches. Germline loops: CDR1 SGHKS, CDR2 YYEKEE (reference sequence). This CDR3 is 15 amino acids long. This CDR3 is CASSLDRVPNYGYTF. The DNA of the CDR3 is TGTGCCAGCAGCCTGGACAGGGTTCCTAACTATGGCTACACCTTC.

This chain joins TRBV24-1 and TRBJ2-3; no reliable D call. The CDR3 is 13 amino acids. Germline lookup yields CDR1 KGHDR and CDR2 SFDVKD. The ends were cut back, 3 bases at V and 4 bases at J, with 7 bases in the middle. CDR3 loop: CATSDPPPDTQYF. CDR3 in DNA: TGTGCCACCAGTGATCCCCCCCCAGATACGCAGTATTTT.

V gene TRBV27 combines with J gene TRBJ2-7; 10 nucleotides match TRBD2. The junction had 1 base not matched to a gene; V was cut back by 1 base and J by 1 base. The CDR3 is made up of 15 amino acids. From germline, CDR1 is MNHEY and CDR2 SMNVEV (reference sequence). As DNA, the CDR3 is TGTGCCAGCAGTTTATTAGCGGGAGGATCCTACGAGCAGTACTTC. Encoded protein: CASSLLAGGSYEQYF.

As DNA, the CDR3 is TGTGCCAGCAGCCTCCGCGGACTAGCCGATCGTTCCACAGATACGCAGTATTTT. Amino acid sequence: CASSLRGLADRSTDTQYF. The gene calls are TRBV7-6 and TRBJ2-3; the match to TRBD2 covers 8 bases. Germline V CDR1 and CDR2: SGHVS, FNYEAQ. CDR3 length equals 18 residues. Trimming removed 5 bases from V and 2 bases from J; junction bases left unmatched: 15.

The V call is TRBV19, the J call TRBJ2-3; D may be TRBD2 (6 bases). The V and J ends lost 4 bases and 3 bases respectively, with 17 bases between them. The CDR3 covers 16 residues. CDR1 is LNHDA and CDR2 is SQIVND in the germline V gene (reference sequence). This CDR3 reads CASSTAAGWRTDTQYF. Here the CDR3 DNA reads TGTGCCAGTAGTACCGCCGCGGGGTGGAGGACAGATACGCAGTATTTT.